The rows below give T cell receptor beta chains drawn from one sample of a study of OX40 agonist ivuxolimab in advanced cancers. This table comes from immunoSEQ multiplex PCR, and its TCRdb copy is limited to in-frame clones, with some not included. The table records under 85,000 clones, 87% of them present only once. Sequenced here: CD4+ or CD8+ T cells sorted from blood, sampled in a trial of the OX40 agonist ivuxolimab. The source is an adult with an advanced solid tumor such as melanoma, head and neck, liver or kidney cancer. CDR3s include the opening cysteine and the closing phenylalanine or tryptophan. Fields, in order: clone size, J gene, V gene, D gene, CDR3 protein, CDR3 DNA. D genes are given only for firm matches. Some rows have no size entry. The others give once, few or many, or a class for an expanded clone.

clone size: NA; J gene: TRBJ1-4; V gene: TRBV9; D gene: TRBD1; CDR3 protein: CASSVARRRGTGGREKLFF; CDR3 DNA: TGTGCCAGCAGCGTAGCTAGAAGAAGGGGGACAGGTGGGAGGGAAAAACTGTTTTTT
clone size: NA; J gene: TRBJ2-2; V gene: TRBV27; D gene: NA; CDR3 protein: CASSFGQMNTGELFF; CDR3 DNA: TGTGCCAGCAGTTTCGGACAGATGAACACCGGGGAGCTGTTTTTT
clone size: NA; J gene: TRBJ2-1; V gene: TRBV6-1; D gene: TRBD1; CDR3 protein: CASSESGQSYNEQFF; CDR3 DNA: TGTGCCAGCAGTGAATCGGGACAGTCCTACAATGAGCAGTTCTTC
clone size: NA; J gene: TRBJ1-5; V gene: TRBV12-5; D gene: TRBD1; CDR3 protein: CASGRGDRELQPQHF; CDR3 DNA: TGTGCTAGTGGTAGGGGGGACAGGGAATTGCAGCCCCAGCATTTT
clone size: few; J gene: TRBJ1-6; V gene: TRBV28; D gene: NA; CDR3 protein: CASTSSYNSPLHF; CDR3 DNA: TGTGCCAGCACGAGCTCCTATAATTCACCCCTCCACTTT
clone size: NA; J gene: TRBJ2-1; V gene: TRBV19; D gene: TRBD2; CDR3 protein: CASSRGDRGVLAGGTYNEQFF; CDR3 DNA: TGTGCCAGTAGTCGGGGCGACAGGGGTGTGTTAGCGGGAGGGACTTACAATGAGCAGTTCTTC
clone size: NA; J gene: TRBJ2-1; V gene: TRBV29-1; D gene: TRBD2; CDR3 protein: CSEISGRAYNEQFF; CDR3 DNA: TGCAGCGAGATAAGCGGGAGGGCCTACAATGAGCAGTTCTTC
clone size: NA; J gene: TRBJ2-5; V gene: TRBV6-6; D gene: NA; CDR3 protein: CASSSGLGGWETQYF; CDR3 DNA: TGTGCCAGCAGTTCAGGACTAGGGGGATGGGAGACCCAGTACTTC
clone size: NA; J gene: TRBJ2-1; V gene: TRBV29-1; D gene: NA; CDR3 protein: CSVESQGKYSYNEQFF; CDR3 DNA: TGCAGCGTTGAATCCCAGGGGAAGTATTCCTACAATGAGCAGTTCTTC
clone size: NA; J gene: TRBJ2-7; V gene: TRBV5-1; D gene: NA; CDR3 protein: CASSLNTDSSYEQYF; CDR3 DNA: TGCGCCAGCAGCTTGAATACGGATTCCTCCTACGAGCAGTACTTC
clone size: NA; J gene: TRBJ1-2; V gene: TRBV30; D gene: NA; CDR3 protein: CAWSRNSNYGYTF; CDR3 DNA: TGTGCCTGGAGTAGAAACAGTAACTATGGCTACACCTTC
clone size: NA; J gene: TRBJ2-5; V gene: TRBV6-1; D gene: NA; CDR3 protein: CASSEASRYKETQYF; CDR3 DNA: TGTGCCAGCAGTGAAGCTAGCCGGTATAAAGAGACCCAGTACTTC
clone size: NA; J gene: TRBJ2-1; V gene: TRBV9; D gene: NA; CDR3 protein: CASSVGPNNEQFF; CDR3 DNA: TGTGCCAGCAGCGTAGGACCAAACAATGAGCAGTTCTTC
clone size: NA; J gene: TRBJ2-2; V gene: TRBV5-6; D gene: TRBD1; CDR3 protein: CASTLTGGGPGELFF; CDR3 DNA: TGTGCCAGCACCCTGACAGGGGGCGGGCCCGGGGAGCTGTTTTTT
clone size: NA; J gene: TRBJ2-1; V gene: TRBV15; D gene: TRBD2; CDR3 protein: CATNAGGNEQFF; CDR3 DNA: TGTGCCACCAACGCGGGGGGGAATGAGCAGTTCTTC
clone size: few; J gene: TRBJ2-7; V gene: TRBV5-1; D gene: TRBD1; CDR3 protein: CASSLGQGNEQYF; CDR3 DNA: TGCGCCAGCAGCTTAGGACAGGGGAACGAGCAGTACTTC
clone size: NA; J gene: TRBJ1-2; V gene: TRBV7-2; D gene: NA; CDR3 protein: CASSLGGTARAGGYTF; CDR3 DNA: TGTGCCAGCAGCTTAGGGGGGACGGCCAGGGCGGGCGGCTACACCTTC
clone size: NA; J gene: TRBJ1-1; V gene: TRBV7-2; D gene: NA; CDR3 protein: CAISPGVGFNTEAFF; CDR3 DNA: TGTGCCATCTCGCCAGGGGTGGGTTTTAACACTGAAGCTTTCTTT
clone size: NA; J gene: TRBJ2-5; V gene: TRBV6-5; D gene: NA; CDR3 protein: CASSALQTQYF; CDR3 DNA: TGTGCCAGCAGCGCCCTCCAGACCCAGTACTTC
clone size: NA; J gene: TRBJ1-4; V gene: TRBV6-5; D gene: NA; CDR3 protein: CASSPTGRTNEKLFF; CDR3 DNA: TGTGCCAGCAGTCCTACAGGGCGCACTAATGAAAAACTGTTTTTT
clone size: NA; J gene: TRBJ1-2; V gene: TRBV19; D gene: NA; CDR3 protein: CASSKPSGTNYGYTF; CDR3 DNA: TGTGCCAGTAGTAAACCCAGCGGCACCAACTATGGCTACACCTTC
clone size: NA; J gene: TRBJ1-4; V gene: TRBV29-1; D gene: NA; CDR3 protein: CSVEAGFGKLFF; CDR3 DNA: TGCAGCGTTGAGGCAGGGTTTGGAAAACTGTTTTTT